A selection of T cell receptor beta chains follows, all from one sample in a study of blood T cell repertoires in COVID-19. TCRdb's copy holds only in-frame clones and misses some; the assay was immunoSEQ multiplex PCR. The data hold 200,000 to 250,000 clones, with approximately 81% observed a single time. The sample comprised peripheral blood. The receptor set was obtained from a woman older than 75 with acute or convalescent COVID-19. Each CDR3 is given with its conserved first and last residue. D genes are given only for firm matches. Size is omitted from some rows. Given values are once, few, many or a class for expanded clones.

d_call: TRBD2
clone_size: once
cdr3_length: 15
j_call: TRBJ2-3
v_call: TRBV11-2
cdr3_nt: TGTGCCAGCAGCTTCCCACGCGGGGGAACAGATACGCAGTATTTT
cdr3_aa: CASSFPRGGTDTQYF

d_call: -
clone_size: -
cdr3_length: 15
j_call: TRBJ2-3
v_call: TRBV7-7
cdr3_nt: TGTGCCAGCAGCTTAAGAGGAGAAAGGGGAGATACGCAGTATTTT
cdr3_aa: CASSLRGERGDTQYF

d_call: -
clone_size: -
cdr3_length: 15
j_call: TRBJ1-1
v_call: TRBV19
cdr3_nt: TGTGCCAGTAGTACAGGCAGGGGTAGGGGCACTGAAGCTTTCTTT
cdr3_aa: CASSTGRGRGTEAFF

d_call: TRBD1
clone_size: -
cdr3_length: 17
j_call: TRBJ1-3
v_call: TRBV25-1
cdr3_nt: TGTGCCAGCAGTGAATCCAGGGGGCTATCGGGGGGAAACACCATATATTTT
cdr3_aa: CASSESRGLSGGNTIYF

d_call: TRBD2
clone_size: -
cdr3_length: 17
j_call: TRBJ2-7
v_call: TRBV7-9
cdr3_nt: TGTGCCAGCAGCTTCGGATTATTGCTAGCGGGCCCCAGCGAGCAGTACTTC
cdr3_aa: CASSFGLLLAGPSEQYF

d_call: TRBD1
clone_size: few
cdr3_length: 13
j_call: TRBJ1-4
v_call: TRBV7-7
cdr3_nt: TGTGCTAGCAGCTTGGGACAGAATGAAAAACTGTTTTTT
cdr3_aa: CASSLGQNEKLFF

d_call: -
clone_size: few
cdr3_length: 16
j_call: TRBJ2-2
v_call: TRBV5-1
cdr3_nt: TGCGCCAGCAGCTTGGCCCCGGGGGCGAACACCGGGGAGCTGTTTTTT
cdr3_aa: CASSLAPGANTGELFF

d_call: -
clone_size: -
cdr3_length: 13
j_call: TRBJ2-7
v_call: TRBV6-1
cdr3_nt: TGTGCCAGCAGTGACAGGCCGTCCTACGAGCAGTACTTC
cdr3_aa: CASSDRPSYEQYF

d_call: -
clone_size: once
cdr3_length: 12
j_call: TRBJ2-3
v_call: TRBV19
cdr3_nt: TGTGCCACCTCCGGCGGGCCCGATACGCAGTATTTT
cdr3_aa: CATSGGPDTQYF

d_call: TRBD1
clone_size: -
cdr3_length: 14
j_call: TRBJ1-6
v_call: TRBV27
cdr3_nt: TGTGCCAGCAGTCCAACAGGGGATAATTCACCCCTCCACTTT
cdr3_aa: CASSPTGDNSPLHF

d_call: -
clone_size: -
cdr3_length: 15
j_call: TRBJ1-5
v_call: TRBV7-2
cdr3_nt: TGTGCCAGCAGCCTAGGAGGGGGAAGTAATCAGCCCCAGCATTTT
cdr3_aa: CASSLGGGSNQPQHF

d_call: TRBD2
clone_size: -
cdr3_length: 15
j_call: TRBJ2-2
v_call: TRBV19
cdr3_nt: TGTGCCAGTAGTATGGTAGCGGGGCGCACCGGGGAGCTGTTTTTT
cdr3_aa: CASSMVAGRTGELFF

d_call: TRBD1
clone_size: -
cdr3_length: 15
j_call: TRBJ1-3
v_call: TRBV3-1/TRBV3-2
cdr3_nt: TGTGCCAGCAGCCAAGCAGGGGGCAGTGGAAACACCATATATTTT
cdr3_aa: CASSQAGGSGNTIYF

d_call: -
clone_size: -
cdr3_length: 12
j_call: TRBJ2-1
v_call: TRBV5-1
cdr3_nt: TGCGCCAGCAGCCCGCAGGGTGGTGAGCAGTTCTTC
cdr3_aa: CASSPQGGEQFF

d_call: -
clone_size: -
cdr3_length: 14
j_call: TRBJ1-6
v_call: TRBV11-3
cdr3_nt: TGTGCCAGCAGCTCCGGACAGAATAATTCACCCCTCCACTTT
cdr3_aa: CASSSGQNNSPLHF

d_call: TRBD1
clone_size: -
cdr3_length: 14
j_call: TRBJ2-3
v_call: TRBV7-7
cdr3_nt: TGTGCCAGCAGCTACGGACAGGGGGAAGATACGCAGTATTTT
cdr3_aa: CASSYGQGEDTQYF

d_call: -
clone_size: once
cdr3_length: 15
j_call: TRBJ2-2
v_call: TRBV7-3
cdr3_nt: TGTGCCAGCAGCCTACTGGCAGGGGTTACCGGGGAGCTGTTTTTT
cdr3_aa: CASSLLAGVTGELFF

d_call: -
clone_size: few
cdr3_length: 15
j_call: TRBJ1-6
v_call: TRBV4-2
cdr3_nt: TGTGCCAGCAGCCCCGAAGGGGGGGGTAATTCACCCCTCCACTTT
cdr3_aa: CASSPEGGGNSPLHF